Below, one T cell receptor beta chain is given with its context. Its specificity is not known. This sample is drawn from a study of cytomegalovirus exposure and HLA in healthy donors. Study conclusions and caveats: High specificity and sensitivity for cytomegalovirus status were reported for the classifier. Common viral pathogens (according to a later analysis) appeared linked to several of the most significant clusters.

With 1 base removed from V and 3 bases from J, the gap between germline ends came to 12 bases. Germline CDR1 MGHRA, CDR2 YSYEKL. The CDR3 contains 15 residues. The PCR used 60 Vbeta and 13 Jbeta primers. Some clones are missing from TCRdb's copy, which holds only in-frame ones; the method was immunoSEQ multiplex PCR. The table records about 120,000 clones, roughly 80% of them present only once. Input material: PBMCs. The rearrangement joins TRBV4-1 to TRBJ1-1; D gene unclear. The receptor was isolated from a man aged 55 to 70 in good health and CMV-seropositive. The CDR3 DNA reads TGCGCCAGCAGCCAAGTTACGGGATCGGACACTGAAGCTTTCTTT. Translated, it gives CASSQVTGSDTEAFF.